This TCR beta chain stems from a study of blood T cell repertoires in COVID-19. For the study at large: Acute and convalescent COVID-19 samples came from the United States, Italy and Spain. T cells, B-cell-depleted T cells, or PBMCs provided the cDNA or gDNA that served as material.

In the study's own analysis: Nucleated cell counts were estimated from reference gene primer amplification. Repertoires were generated with immunoSEQ multiplex PCR, while TCRdb's copy carries only in-frame clones and drops some. D and trimming come from the DNA, and the V and J calls and clone size come from that table. The sample lists about 74,000 clones; 90% were seen once. The germline V gene encodes CDR1 WNHNN and CDR2 SYGVQD (reference sequence). There are 15 residues in the CDR3. V lost 0 bases and J 6 bases, leaving 14 bases between the germline ends. This clone was observed a few times. Sample: peripheral blood. The chain employs TRBV10-1 and TRBJ1-2; D might be TRBD1 (5 bases). The sequence was obtained from a human donor in a cohort sampled during active COVID-19. The CDR3 reads CASSESRRVGHGYTF. The CDR3 DNA sequence: TGCGCCAGCAGTGAGTCGCGCAGGGTAGGCCATGGCTACACCTTC.